The TCR beta chain under discussion was sequenced for a study of blood T cell repertoires in COVID-19. Background on the study: The samples span acute and convalescent COVID-19 from the United States, Italy and Spain. In each case, the material was cDNA or gDNA derived from T cells, B-cell-depleted T cells, or PBMCs.

Germline-derived CDR1 and CDR2 are SEHNR and FQNEAQ (reference sequence). V gave up 1 base and J gave up 4 bases, with 19 bases separating them. CDR3 length equals 17 residues. Cohorts were assigned according to the clinical history that participants reported. This clone has only one observation. In the study's own analysis: For nucleated cells, counts were estimated from reference gene primer amplification. Profiled with immunoSEQ multiplex PCR; TCRdb holds only in-frame clones, not every one. V, J and clone size were drawn from that table, and D and trimming were deduced from the DNA. The table has hundreds of thousands of clones, 85% to 90% seen once; the top ten hold 1%.

V and J are TRBV7-9 and TRBJ1-1; D is perhaps TRBD1 (6 bases). What was sequenced was PBMCs or T cells enriched from blood (not recorded which). This TCR was recovered from a man aged 18 to 30 who had recovered from COVID-19. The CDR3 here is CASSLGSTGIVSTEAFF. The CDR3 DNA reads TGTGCCAGCAGCTTAGGTTCCACAGGGATTGTTAGCACTGAAGCTTTCTTT. The full variable domain, rest sourced from reference TRBV7-9 and TRBJ1-1, is DTGVSQNPRHKITKRGQNVTFRCDPISEHNRLYWYRQTLGQGPEFLTYFQNEAQLEKSRLLSDRFSAERPKGSFSTLEIQRTEQGDSAMYLCASSLGSTGIVSTEAFFGQGTRLTVV.